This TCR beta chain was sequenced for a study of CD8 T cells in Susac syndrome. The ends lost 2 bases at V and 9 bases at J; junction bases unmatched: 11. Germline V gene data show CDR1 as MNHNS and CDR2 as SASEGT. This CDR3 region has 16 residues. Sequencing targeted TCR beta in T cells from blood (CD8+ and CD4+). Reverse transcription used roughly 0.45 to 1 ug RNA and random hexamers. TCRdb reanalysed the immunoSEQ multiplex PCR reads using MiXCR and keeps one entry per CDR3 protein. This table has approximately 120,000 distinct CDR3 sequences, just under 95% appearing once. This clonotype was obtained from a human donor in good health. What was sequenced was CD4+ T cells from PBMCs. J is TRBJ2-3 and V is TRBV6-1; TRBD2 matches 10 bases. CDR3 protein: CASSEQSGRGGSTQYF. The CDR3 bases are TGTGCCAGCAGTGAACAGAGCGGGAGGGGTGGGTCGACGCAGTATTTT.